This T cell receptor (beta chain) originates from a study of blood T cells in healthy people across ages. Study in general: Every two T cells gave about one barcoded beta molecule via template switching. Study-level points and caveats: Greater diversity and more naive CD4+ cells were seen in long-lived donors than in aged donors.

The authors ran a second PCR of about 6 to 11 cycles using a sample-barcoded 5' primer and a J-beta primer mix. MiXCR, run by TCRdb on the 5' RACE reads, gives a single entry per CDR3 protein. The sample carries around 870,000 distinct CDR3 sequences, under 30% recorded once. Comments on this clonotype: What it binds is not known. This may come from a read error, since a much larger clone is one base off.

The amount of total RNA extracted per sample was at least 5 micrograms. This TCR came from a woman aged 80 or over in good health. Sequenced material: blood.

The chain's CDR3 is CANSQDLETGGTSDTQYF. Written as DNA, the CDR3 is TGCGCCAACAGCCAAGATCTGGAGACAGGGGGTACAAGCGATACGCAGTATTTT. The chain employs TRBV4-1 and TRBJ2-3, with TRBD1 identical over 9 bases. The CDR3 sequence is 18 residues long. Germline CDR1 is MGHRA and CDR2 is YSYEKL.